The 7 T cell receptor beta chains in this list originate from one sample, sequenced in a study of blood T cell repertoires in COVID-19 (dated by TCRdb to the early 2020s). The library was built by means of the immunoSEQ multiplex PCR assay. The table comes from immuneACCESS by way of TCRdb, which keeps in-frame sequences with V and J called. Part of the clones is missing from these tables; in studies checked, under half for an unresolved V gene and the rest for unknown reasons. The sample table contains 150,000 to 200,000 clones; only one count was recorded for about 85% of them. Of the sample, about 1.2% falls within the top ten clones. The material sequenced was peripheral blood. These receptors were taken from a man between 60 and 75 years old who had recovered from COVID-19.

This clone was seen a handful of times. The gene calls are TRBV6-2 or TRBV6-3 and TRBJ2-7; 8 nucleotides align to TRBD1. With V trimmed by 6 bases and J by 3 bases, 10 bases remained unmatched. The CDR3 runs to 15 residues. CDR1 and CDR2 from the germline V gene are MNHEY and SVGEGT. The DNA of the CDR3 is TGTGCCAGCAGACCTGGGGCAGGGGGCCACTACGAGCAGTACTTC. It translates to CASRPGAGGHYEQYF.

This chain uses TRBV5-5 with TRBJ2-5; 7 positions agree with TRBD1. CDR1 and CDR2 from the germline V gene are SGHKS and YYEKEE (reference sequence). The J segment lost 5 bases and the V segment lost 1 base, leaving 8 bases of the junction unmatched. This CDR3 has 15 residues. The CDR3 loop reads CASSLRGRSGETQYF. In DNA, the CDR3 is TGTGCCAGCAGCTTGAGGGGGCGGTCGGGGGAGACCCAGTACTTC.

This clone was detected only a few times. This sequence joins TRBV5-4 and TRBJ2-7; 8 positions match TRBD1. Per germline, CDR1 SGHNT and CDR2 YYREEE (reference sequence). J gave up 7 bases and V 4 bases, and 10 bases lay outside the gene matches. This CDR3 has 14 residues. The CDR3 loop is CASSPPGGAEEQYF. In DNA, the CDR3 is TGTGCCAGCAGCCCTCCAGGGGGCGCGGAGGAGCAGTACTTC.

This chain links TRBV27 with TRBJ2-7; the match to TRBD1 covers 8 bases. CDR1 is MNHEY and CDR2 is SMNVEV in the germline V gene (reference sequence). The trim removed 0 bases at V and 3 bases at J, leaving 1 base unmatched. The CDR3 totals 14 residues. CDR3 nucleotide sequence: TGTGCCAGCAGTTTATCTACAGGGGGCTACGAGCAGTACTTC. Translation: CASSLSTGGYEQYF.

This clone was detected only a few times. The V call is TRBV6-6, the J call TRBJ1-1, with D possibly being TRBD1 (6 bases). Germline CDR1 and CDR2: MNHNY and SVGAGI (reference sequence). Trimming took 2 bases from V and 0 from J, leaving 13 bases between them. This CDR3 has 16 residues. CDR3 sequence (DNA): TGTGCCAGCAGTTACGGGGACATCGCAATGAACACTGAAGCTTTCTTT. Translation gives CASSYGDIAMNTEAFF.

The chain recombines TRBV6-5 with TRBJ1-5; TRBD1 matches 8 bases. The germline V gene has CDR1 MNHEY and CDR2 SVGAGI. The CDR3 contains 15 residues. Trimming removed 6 bases from V and 2 bases from J; junction bases left unmatched: 6. The CDR3: CASSLDRDGNQPQHF. CDR3 bases: TGTGCCAGCAGCTTGGACAGGGACGGCAATCAGCCCCAGCATTTT.

The chain is built from TRBV27 and TRBJ1-5, with 8 nucleotides matching TRBD1. The CDR3 has 14 amino acids. In germline, CDR1 is MNHEY, CDR2 SMNVEV (reference sequence). The V and J ends lost 5 bases and 4 bases, in that order; junction bases with no gene match: 4. The CDR3 spells CASSLWTGNQPQHF. The CDR3 DNA sequence: TGTGCCAGCAGTCTTTGGACAGGGAATCAGCCCCAGCATTTT.